This T cell receptor beta chain came from a study of identical twins. Overall study findings and caveats: Donors were not followed over many years; analysis was cross-sectional. There was an excess of low generation probability in the out-of-frame alpha sequences that twins shared.

Trimming stripped 0 bases from V and 2 bases from J, with 6 bases between. CDR3 length equals 14 residues. The germline V gene has CDR1 SGHRS and CDR2 YFSETQ. A universal primer binding site was introduced by template switching. The final cDNA contained unique molecular identifiers. TCRdb itself ran the 5' RACE reads through MiXCR, one entry per CDR3 protein. The repertoire includes approximately 490,000 distinct CDR3 sequences, under 25% of them detected once, and approximately 0.49% sits in the top ten. As to this clonotype: Its target is unknown.

These same records also appear under a second study, on yellow fever vaccine responses in identical twins.

The chain has TRBV5-1 and TRBJ2-1; D gene ambiguous. This TCR was recovered from a woman in her late teens or twenties in good health. Sequenced: CD4+ T cells sorted from blood. CDR3 in amino acids: CASSLDSPYNEQFF. The DNA of the CDR3 is TGCGCCAGCAGCTTGGACAGCCCCTACAATGAGCAGTTCTTC.